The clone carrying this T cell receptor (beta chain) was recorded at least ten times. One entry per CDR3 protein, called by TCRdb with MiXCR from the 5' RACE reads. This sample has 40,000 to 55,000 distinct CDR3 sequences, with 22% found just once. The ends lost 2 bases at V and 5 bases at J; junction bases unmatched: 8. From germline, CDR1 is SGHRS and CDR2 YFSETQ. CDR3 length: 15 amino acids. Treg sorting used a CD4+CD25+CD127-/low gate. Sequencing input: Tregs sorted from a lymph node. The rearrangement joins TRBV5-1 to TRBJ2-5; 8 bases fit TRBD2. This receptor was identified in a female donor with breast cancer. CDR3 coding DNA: TGCGCCAGCAGCTTCCTAGGACTAGCAGGGGAGACCCAGTACTTC. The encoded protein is CASSFLGLAGETQYF.